Below are 21 T cell receptor beta chains sequenced from a single sample in a study of shared clonotypes between healthy human individuals. The method was immunoSEQ multiplex PCR; TCRdb's version includes in-frame clones alone and lacks a portion of them. This sample has 950,000 to 1,100,000 clones, with around 78% found just once. Sequencing used memory CD4+ T cells from PBMCs. Specified subset: CD45RA-negative fraction. The receptors originated from a young man in good health. Some clones in this sample may be carry-over from other donors' samples.

This chain joins TRBV18 and TRBJ2-1; 15 bases are a match to TRBD2. CDR1 is KGHSH, CDR2 LQKENI, per germline. The CDR3 has 16 amino acids. V lost 3 bases, J lost 8 bases, and 5 bases stayed unmatched. Written as DNA, the CDR3 is TGTGCCAGCTCACCCGGACTAGCGGGAGGGCCGCATGAGCAGTTCTTC. This sequence encodes CASSPGLAGGPHEQFF.

This chain connects TRBV11-2 to TRBJ2-3; 8 nucleotides agree with TRBD2. Germline V gene sequence: CDR1 SGHAT, CDR2 FQNNGV. V was pared by 5 bases and J by 5 bases, with 12 bases of the junction left unmatched. The CDR3 is 16 residues long. DNA for the CDR3: TGTGCCAGCAGCCACCTCGGGCGGGAGGTTGTAGATACGCAGTATTTT. Its protein is CASSHLGREVVDTQYF.

The chain links TRBV5-1 to TRBJ2-1, with 12 bases fitting TRBD2. V gave up 4 bases and J gave up 3 bases; unmatched junction bases: 5. CDR1 is SGHRS and CDR2 is YFSETQ in the germline V gene. The CDR3 contains 16 residues. CDR3 DNA: TGCGCCAGCAGCACCCTAGCGGGAGGGGACTACAATGAGCAGTTCTTC. As protein: CASSTLAGGDYNEQFF.

This clone showed up many times. The genes are TRBV5-4 and TRBJ2-7, with 7 bases lining up with TRBD2. This CDR3 spans 14 amino acids. The junction had 6 bases not matched to a gene; V was cut back by 3 bases and J by 3 bases. Germline V CDR1 and CDR2: SGHNT, YYREEE (reference sequence). CDR3 region: CASSSSGTLYEQYF. As DNA, the CDR3 is TGTGCCAGCAGCTCCAGCGGGACCCTCTACGAGCAGTACTTC.

This clone has just a few counts. The chain joins TRBV29-1 to TRBJ1-2, with 8 positions matching TRBD1. Per the germline V gene, CDR1 is SQVTM and CDR2 is ANQGSEA. V lost 5 bases, J lost 7 bases, and 6 bases stayed unmatched. The CDR3 runs 12 residues. The DNA of the CDR3 is TGCAGCGTTTCGGACAGGGTTGGTGGCTACACCTTC. This encodes CSVSDRVGGYTF.

On this clone itself: Other DNA sequences in the sample encode the same CDR3. The V and J genes are TRBV5-4 and TRBJ2-2, with D unresolved. Looked up from germline, CDR1 is SGHNT and CDR2 is YYREEE (reference sequence). Trimming removed 0 bases at V and 1 base at J, with 7 bases between. The CDR3 contains 15 residues. The CDR3 DNA sequence: TGTGCCAGCAGCTTGGATTGGGGGAACACCGGGGAGCTGTTTTTT. It is translated as CASSLDWGNTGELFF.

This clone was detected only a few times. V is TRBV19 and J is TRBJ1-5, with a tentative D call TRBD1 (5 bases). Looked up from germline, CDR1 is LNHDA and CDR2 is SQIVND (reference sequence). CDR3 length equals 15 residues. Deletions cut 10 bases from V and 3 bases from J, with 19 bases between. This chain's CDR3 is CATKGRDGYNQPQHF. CDR3 nucleotides: TGTGCCACAAAGGGACGGGACGGATACAATCAGCCCCAGCATTTT.

The chain uses TRBV28 and TRBJ2-7; TRBD1 might be the D (6 bases). From germline, CDR1 is MDHEN and CDR2 SYDVKM. This CDR3 region has 14 residues. Between the trimmed V and J ends, which lost 5 bases and 3 bases, there was a span of 14 bases. CDR3 protein: CASSQFGQFYEQYF. The CDR3 bases are TGTGCCAGCAGTCAATTTGGACAGTTCTACGAGCAGTACTTC.

With respect to this clone: Other DNA sequences in the sample encode the same CDR3. The rearrangement uses TRBV7-2 and TRBJ1-2, with D unresolved. Germline V lookup: CDR1 SGHTA, CDR2 FQGNSA. V was shortened by 1 base and J by 8 bases, with 11 bases between the two germline ends. This CDR3 spans 13 amino acids. CDR3 protein: CASSLGRVGGYTF. The DNA for the CDR3 is TGTGCCAGCAGCTTAGGTAGAGTGGGCGGCTACACCTTC.

This clone has more than one count but fewer than ten. The V and J genes are TRBV28 and TRBJ2-7; 14 bases match TRBD2. Germline V gives CDR1 MDHEN, CDR2 SYDVKM. The CDR3 is made up of 15 amino acids. Germline trimming cut 2 bases from V and 10 bases from J; bases unmatched to any gene: 7. DNA of the CDR3: TGTGCCAGCAGTTTAGCAGGACTAGCGGGAGGACATCAGTACTTC. Its protein is CASSLAGLAGGHQYF.

This clone has only a few counts. The genes are TRBV7-2 and TRBJ1-5; no clear D gene. The CDR3 is 13 residues long. V shed 5 bases and J shed 6 bases, with 11 bases lying between them. The germline V gene encodes CDR1 SGHTA and CDR2 FQGNSA. This CDR3 reads CASSTHLSQPQHF. The CDR3 DNA is TGTGCCAGCAGCACCCACCTTTCTCAGCCCCAGCATTTT.

The rearrangement links TRBV7-8 to TRBJ2-7, with TRBD1 as a possible D gene (6 bases). The CDR3 extends over 16 amino acids. CDR1 SGHVS and CDR2 FQNEAQ come from the germline V gene. Trimming pared 4 bases from V and 0 bases from J, leaving 16 bases between. The CDR3 is CASSSPDRSSSYEQYF. CDR3 coding DNA: TGTGCCAGCAGCTCACCTGACAGGTCAAGCTCCTACGAGCAGTACTTC.

V and J are TRBV28 and TRBJ1-2, with a weak D call TRBD1 (5 bases). The CDR3 has 14 amino acids. Germline loops: CDR1 MDHEN, CDR2 SYDVKM. The V gene lost 6 bases and the J gene lost 4 bases, with 15 bases spanning the gap. The CDR3 is CASRPPKTAYGYTF. CDR3 nucleotide sequence: TGTGCCAGCAGACCGCCGAAGACAGCCTATGGCTACACCTTC.

Concerning this clone itself: A much larger clone lies a single base off, so this may be a read error. This rearrangement joins TRBV6-5 to TRBJ1-1; 7 positions agree with TRBD1. Per germline, CDR1 MNHEY and CDR2 SVGAGI. V shed 5 bases and J 4 bases; nucleotides not matched to a gene: 1. CDR3 length: 12 amino acids. CDR3 DNA: TGTGCCAGCAGTACAGGGGCCACTGAAGCTTTCTTT. The encoded protein is CASSTGATEAFF.

This chain connects TRBV10-3 to TRBJ2-3; 8 bases match TRBD2. The length of the CDR3 is 15 residues. Germline CDR1 and CDR2: ENHRY and SYGVKD. Losses at the gene ends were 10 bases for V and 1 base for J; bases not matched to a gene: 10. CDR3 in DNA: TGTGCCACCTCCCTTACCGGGAGGGGCACAGATACGCAGTATTTT. The encoded protein is CATSLTGRGTDTQYF.

This chain connects TRBV28 to TRBJ2-4; 9 bases line up with TRBD1. The CDR3 covers 12 residues. Germline V gene data show CDR1 as MDHEN and CDR2 as SYDVKM. Trimming cost V 8 bases and J 8 bases; bases outside gene matches: 4. The CDR3 here is CASGQGRDIQYF. CDR3 DNA sequence: TGTGCCAGCGGACAGGGGAGGGACATTCAGTACTTC.

Note on this clone: It is likely a read error: a sequence one base away is far more abundant. The chain is built from TRBV7-9 and TRBJ2-7; D not certain. V lost 1 base and J 5 bases, leaving 3 bases between the germline ends. The CDR3 is 11 amino acids. CDR1 and CDR2 from the germline V gene are SEHNR and FQNEAQ (reference sequence). This chain's CDR3 is CASSLGDEQYF. In nucleotides, the CDR3 is TGTGCCAGCAGCTTAGGGGACGAGCAGTACTTC.

V gene TRBV2 combines with J gene TRBJ1-1, with 7 bases lining up with TRBD1. The CDR3 length is 16 residues. Looked up from germline, CDR1 is SNHLY and CDR2 is FYNNEI. V lost 0 bases and J lost 1; bases outside the gene matches: 5. As DNA, the CDR3 is TGTGCCAGCAGTGAAGCGAGGACAGGTACGAACACTGAAGCTTTCTTT. This gives the protein CASSEARTGTNTEAFF.

Concerning this clone: A read error is possible here, since a much larger clone lies one base away. Other DNA sequences from this sample encode an identical CDR3 as well. The chain has TRBV5-1 and TRBJ2-5, with D possibly TRBD1 on 5 matching bases. This CDR3 has 15 residues. Germline values: CDR1 SGHRS, CDR2 YFSETQ. The V gene lost 5 bases and the J gene lost 1 base, with 15 bases spanning the gap. The CDR3 DNA follows: TGCGCCAGCAGTCAAGGGCAGGGAAGCCAAGAGACCCAGTACTTC. Translating it yields CASSQGQGSQETQYF.

The chain carries TRBV7-2 and TRBJ1-5, with TRBD1 identical over 8 bases. CDR3 size: 15 residues. V shed 6 bases, J shed 0 bases, and the junction held 4 bases outside the gene matches. CDR1 and CDR2 (germline): SGHTA, FQGNSA. CDR3 sequence reads: CASSRTGYSNQPQHF. The CDR3 DNA is TGTGCCAGCAGTAGGACAGGGTATAGCAATCAGCCCCAGCATTTT. The full variable domain, its missing parts supplied by reference TRBV7-2 and TRBJ1-5, is GAGVSQSPSNKVTEKGKDVELRCDPISGHTALYWYRQSLGQGLEFLIYFQGNSAPDKSGLPSDRFSAERTGGSVSTLTIQRTQQEDSAVYLCASSRTGYSNQPQHFGDGTRLSIL.

The gene calls are TRBV15 and TRBJ2-1, with D possibly matching TRBD2 (6 bases). V was shortened by 6 bases and J by 10 bases, with 16 bases between the two germline ends. The CDR3 is 13 residues long. Germline CDR1 LNHNV, CDR2 YYDKDF (reference sequence). The CDR3 nucleotides are TGTGCCACCAGTATGGGAGAGGCGGGAGAGCAGTTCTTC. As protein: CATSMGEAGEQFF. The full variable domain, with the rest looked up from reference TRBV15 and TRBJ2-1, is DAMVIQNPRYQVTQFGKPVTLSCSQTLNHNVMYWYQQKSSQAPKLLFHYYDKDFNNEADTPDNFQSRRPNTSFCFLDIRSPGLGDTAMYLCATSMGEAGEQFFGPGTRLTVL.